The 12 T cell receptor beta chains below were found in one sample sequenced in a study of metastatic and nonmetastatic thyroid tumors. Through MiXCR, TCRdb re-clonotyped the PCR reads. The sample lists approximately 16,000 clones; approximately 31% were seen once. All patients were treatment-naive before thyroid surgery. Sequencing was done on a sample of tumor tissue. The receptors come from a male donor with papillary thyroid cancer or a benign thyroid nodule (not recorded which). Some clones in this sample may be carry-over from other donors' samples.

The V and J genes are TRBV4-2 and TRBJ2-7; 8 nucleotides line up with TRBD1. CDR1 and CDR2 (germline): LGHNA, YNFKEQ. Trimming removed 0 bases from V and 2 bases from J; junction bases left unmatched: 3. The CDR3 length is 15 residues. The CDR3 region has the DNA TGTGCCAGCAGCCAAGAAGGACAGGGACCCTACGAGCAGTACTTC. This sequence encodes CASSQEGQGPYEQYF.

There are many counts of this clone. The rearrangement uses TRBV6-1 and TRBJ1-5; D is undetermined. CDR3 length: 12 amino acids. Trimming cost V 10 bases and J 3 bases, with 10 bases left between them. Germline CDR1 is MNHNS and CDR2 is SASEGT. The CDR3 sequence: CATRRANQPQHF. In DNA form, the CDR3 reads TGTGCCACCCGCCGGGCCAATCAGCCCCAGCATTTT.

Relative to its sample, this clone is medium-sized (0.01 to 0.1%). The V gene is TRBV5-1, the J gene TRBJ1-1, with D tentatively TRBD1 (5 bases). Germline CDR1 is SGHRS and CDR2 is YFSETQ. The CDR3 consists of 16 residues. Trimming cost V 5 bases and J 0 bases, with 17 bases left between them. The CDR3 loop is CASSPGHPIMNTEAFF. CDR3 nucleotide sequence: TGCGCCAGCAGTCCAGGGCACCCAATCATGAACACTGAAGCTTTCTTT.

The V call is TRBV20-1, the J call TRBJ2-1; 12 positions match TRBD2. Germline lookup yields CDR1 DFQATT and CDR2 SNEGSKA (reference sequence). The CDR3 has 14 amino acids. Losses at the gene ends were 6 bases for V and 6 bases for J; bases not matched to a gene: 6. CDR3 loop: CSASALAGGNEQFF. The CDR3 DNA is TGCAGTGCAAGCGCACTAGCGGGAGGCAATGAGCAGTTCTTC.

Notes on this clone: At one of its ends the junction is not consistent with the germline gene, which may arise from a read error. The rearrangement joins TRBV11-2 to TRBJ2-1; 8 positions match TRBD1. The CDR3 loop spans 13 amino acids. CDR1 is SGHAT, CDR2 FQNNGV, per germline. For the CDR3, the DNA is TGTGCAAGCAGCTTGACAGGGGTTGGCGAGCAGATCTTC. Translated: CASSLTGVGEQIF. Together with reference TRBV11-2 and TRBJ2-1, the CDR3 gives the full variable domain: EAGVAQSPRYKIIEKRQSVAFWCNPISGHATLYWYQQILGQGPKLLIQFQNNGVVDDSQLPKDRFSAERLKGVDSTLKIQPAKLEDSAVYLCASSLTGVGEQIFGPGTRLTVL.

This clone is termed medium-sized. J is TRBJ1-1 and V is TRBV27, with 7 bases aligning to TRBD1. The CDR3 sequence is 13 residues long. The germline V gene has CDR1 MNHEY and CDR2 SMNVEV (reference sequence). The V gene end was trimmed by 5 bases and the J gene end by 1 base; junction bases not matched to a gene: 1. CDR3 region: CASSRTGNTEAFF. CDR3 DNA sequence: TGTGCCAGCAGTCGGACAGGGAACACTGAAGCTTTCTTT.

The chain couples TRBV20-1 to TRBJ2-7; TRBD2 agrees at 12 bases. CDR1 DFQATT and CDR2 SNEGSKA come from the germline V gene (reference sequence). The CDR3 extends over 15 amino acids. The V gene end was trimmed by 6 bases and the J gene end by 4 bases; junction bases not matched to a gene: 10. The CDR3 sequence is CSAKAGLAGTYEQYF. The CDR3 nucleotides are TGCAGTGCCAAAGCCGGACTAGCGGGGACTTACGAGCAGTACTTC.

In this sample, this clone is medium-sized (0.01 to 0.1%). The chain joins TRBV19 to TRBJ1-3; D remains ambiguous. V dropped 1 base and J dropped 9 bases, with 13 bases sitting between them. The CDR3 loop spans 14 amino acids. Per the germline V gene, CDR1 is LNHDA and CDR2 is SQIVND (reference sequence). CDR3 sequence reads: CASSIVGSGSTIYF. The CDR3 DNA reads TGTGCCAGTAGTATAGTGGGCTCTGGGAGCACCATATATTTT.

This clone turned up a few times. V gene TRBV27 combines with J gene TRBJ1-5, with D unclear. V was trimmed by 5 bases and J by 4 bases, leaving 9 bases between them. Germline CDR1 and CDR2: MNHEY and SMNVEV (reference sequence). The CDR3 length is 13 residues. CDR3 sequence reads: CASSPARNQPQHF. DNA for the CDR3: TGTGCCAGCAGTCCCGCCCGGAATCAGCCCCAGCATTTT.

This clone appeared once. CDR3 residues: CASSLGGELGEQYF. Written as DNA, the CDR3 is TGCGCCAGCAGCTTGGGAGGTGAGCTGGGAGAGCAGTACTTC. The chain carries TRBV5-1 and TRBJ2-7; D remains unclear. In germline, CDR1 is SGHRS, CDR2 YFSETQ. V lost 0 bases, J lost 7 bases, and 14 bases lay in between. The CDR3 has 14 amino acids.

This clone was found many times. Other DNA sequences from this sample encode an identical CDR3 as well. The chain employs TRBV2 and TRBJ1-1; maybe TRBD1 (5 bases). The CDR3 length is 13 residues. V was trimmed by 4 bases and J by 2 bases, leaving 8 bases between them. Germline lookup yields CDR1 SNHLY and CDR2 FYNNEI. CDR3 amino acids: CASSGRGNTEAFF. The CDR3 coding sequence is TGTGCCAGCAGTGGAAGGGGAAACACTGAAGCTTTCTTT.

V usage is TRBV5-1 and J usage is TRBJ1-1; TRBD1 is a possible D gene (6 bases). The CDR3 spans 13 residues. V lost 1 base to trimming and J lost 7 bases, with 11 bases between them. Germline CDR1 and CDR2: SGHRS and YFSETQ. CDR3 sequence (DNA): TGCGCCAGCAGCTTGATACAGGGTGGTGAAGCTTTCTTT. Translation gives CASSLIQGGEAFF. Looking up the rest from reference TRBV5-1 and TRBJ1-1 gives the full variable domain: KAGVTQTPRYLIKTRGQQVTLSCSPISGHRSVSWYQQTPGQGLQFLFEYFSETQRNKGNFPGRFSGRQFSNSRSEMNVSTLELGDSALYLCASSLIQGGEAFFGQGTRLTVV.